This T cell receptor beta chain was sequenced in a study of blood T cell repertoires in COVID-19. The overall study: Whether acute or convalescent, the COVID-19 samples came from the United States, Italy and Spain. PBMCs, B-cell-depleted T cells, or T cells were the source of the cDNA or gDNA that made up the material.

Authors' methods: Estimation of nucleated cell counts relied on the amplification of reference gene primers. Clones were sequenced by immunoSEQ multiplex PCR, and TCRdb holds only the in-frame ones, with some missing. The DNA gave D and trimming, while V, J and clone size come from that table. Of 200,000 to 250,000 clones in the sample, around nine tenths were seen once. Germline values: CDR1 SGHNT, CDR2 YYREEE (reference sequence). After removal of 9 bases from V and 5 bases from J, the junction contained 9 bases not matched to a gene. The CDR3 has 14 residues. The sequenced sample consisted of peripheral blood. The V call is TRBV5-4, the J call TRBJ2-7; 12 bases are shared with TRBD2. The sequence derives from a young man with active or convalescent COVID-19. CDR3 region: CATRLAGDVNEQYF. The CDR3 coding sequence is TGTGCCACTAGACTAGCGGGAGATGTAAACGAGCAGTACTTC.